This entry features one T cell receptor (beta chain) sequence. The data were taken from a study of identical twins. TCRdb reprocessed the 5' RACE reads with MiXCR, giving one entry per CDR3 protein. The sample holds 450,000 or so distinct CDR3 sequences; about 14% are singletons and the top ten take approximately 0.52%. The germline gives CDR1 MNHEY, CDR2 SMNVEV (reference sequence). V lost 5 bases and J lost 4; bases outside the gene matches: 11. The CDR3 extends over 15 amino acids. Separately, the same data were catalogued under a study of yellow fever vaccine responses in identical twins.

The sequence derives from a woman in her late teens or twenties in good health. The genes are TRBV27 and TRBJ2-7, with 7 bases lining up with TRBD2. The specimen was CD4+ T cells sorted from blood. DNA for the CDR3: TGTGCCAGCAGTGCCAGTGAGCGGGGAGTTTACGAGCAGTACTTC. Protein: CASSASERGVYEQYF.